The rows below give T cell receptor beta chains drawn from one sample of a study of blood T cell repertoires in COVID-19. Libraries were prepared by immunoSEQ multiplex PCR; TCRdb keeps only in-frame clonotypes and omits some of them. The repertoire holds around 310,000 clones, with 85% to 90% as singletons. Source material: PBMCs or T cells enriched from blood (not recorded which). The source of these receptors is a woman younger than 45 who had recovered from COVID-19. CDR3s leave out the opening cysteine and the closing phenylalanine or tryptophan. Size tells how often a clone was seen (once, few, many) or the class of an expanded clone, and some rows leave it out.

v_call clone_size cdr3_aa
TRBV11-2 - ASSLLFGDSYNEQF
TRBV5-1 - ASSHQDRGRSAF
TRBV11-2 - ASSFEGNTEAF
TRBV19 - ASQETGVANYGYT
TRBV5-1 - ASSSGGQGLGVVGYT
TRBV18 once ASSPSPGQGPHGY
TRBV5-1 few ASSLTGQGTGELF
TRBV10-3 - AITSGTSGRALTDTQY
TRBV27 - ASNTGNQPQH
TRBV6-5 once ASSYGQGALSTEAF
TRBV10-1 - ASTPGLAGVQGGDTQY
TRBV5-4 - ASSPVNMNTEAF
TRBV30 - AWSDFIRVNTEAF
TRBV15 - ATSTGEKISYEQY
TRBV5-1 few ASSLAGVIGNTEAF
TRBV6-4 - ASHTERTGFYTQY
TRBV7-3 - ASSLMGQGVGYNEQF
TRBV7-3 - ASSSTSGPYTDTQY
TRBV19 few ASDGVTEAF
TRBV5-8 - ASTRGGQWYEQY
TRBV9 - ASSGRLGQPQH
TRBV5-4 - GFEPGLEGETQY
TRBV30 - AWSGGLGSNEQF
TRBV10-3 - ATRTSVGGELF
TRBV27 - ASSFREANYGYT
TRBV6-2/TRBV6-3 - ASSSDLRAIISYEQY
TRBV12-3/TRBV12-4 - ASRGLYGYT
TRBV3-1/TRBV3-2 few ASSQLDRATGELF
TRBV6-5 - ASSLYGNNYGYT
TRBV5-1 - ASRTGGPANEKLF
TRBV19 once ASSIRAGGSGSGANVLT